Sequencing of this T cell receptor (beta chain) was carried out in a study of blood T cell repertoires in COVID-19. Study in general: Donors in the United States, Italy and Spain gave samples during acute or convalescent COVID-19.

Using immunoSEQ multiplex PCR, the repertoire was profiled, and TCRdb retains in-frame clones only, with some absent. There are about 190,000 clones in the sample; around 90% occur only once, and 0.55% to 0.8% lies in the top ten. The V end lost 4 bases, the J end lost 0 bases, and 23 bases lay between the germline ends. CDR3 length: 19 residues. In germline, CDR1 is SGHKS, CDR2 YYEKEE (reference sequence). Sequenced: peripheral blood. This receptor was taken from a man aged 50 to 60 with acute or convalescent COVID-19. This chain uses TRBV5-5 with TRBJ1-3, with D possibly matching TRBD1 (6 bases). CDR3 region: CASSPSARTATLSGNTIYF. CDR3 sequence (DNA): TGTGCCAGCAGCCCCAGTGCCAGGACAGCAACACTCTCTGGAAACACCATATATTTT.